This T cell receptor (beta chain) was documented in a study of beta chain features in type 1 diabetes. The study's findings and limits: It was not settled here whether HLA type affects TCRB rearrangement. Patients' naive, central memory and Treg TCRB repertoires seemed closer to one another than those of healthy donors. All four CD4+ subsets of Type 1 diabetes patients contained TCRB CDR3s that were moderately but significantly shorter.

This clone was seen a handful of times. The antigen is not known. Between the trimmed V and J ends, which lost 4 bases and 1 base, there was a span of 7 bases. CDR1 and CDR2 (germline): SNHLY, FYNNEI. This CDR3 contains 13 residues. The whole isolated RNA underwent reverse transcription, so sequencing captured expressed TCRB transcripts. TCRdb's copy holds only in-frame clones and misses some; the assay was immunoSEQ multiplex PCR. The sample records around 150,000 clones, 7% to 9.5% being singletons. Sequenced material: central memory CD4+ T cells from blood. The chain uses TRBV2 and TRBJ1-1; D call uncertain. The sequence came from a woman aged 25 to 39 with type 1 diabetes. The CDR3 is CASSVETNTEAFF. CDR3 coding DNA: TGTGCCAGCAGTGTGGAGACGAACACTGAAGCTTTCTTT.